This T cell receptor beta chain was retrieved from a study of CD8 T cells in ankylosing spondylitis. Broader study findings: Matched synovial fluid from ankylosing spondylitis patients was reported to be enriched for disease-linked clones. Within ankylosing spondylitis blood, a TCR beta motif made up of seven or eight highly homologous variants appeared to be characteristic.

The CDR3 consists of 13 residues. From germline, CDR1 is SNHLY and CDR2 FYNNEI. V gave up 5 bases and J gave up 8 bases, with 12 bases separating them. This clonotype was picked up many times. Its antigen is still unknown. Quantitative 5'-RACE was performed with molecular barcodes, and it yielded the TCR beta libraries. A single record per CDR3 protein comes from TCRdb applying MiXCR to the 5' RACE reads. The sample comprises about 160,000 distinct CDR3 sequences, roughly 18% of which are singletons, and approximately 8% rests with the top ten. The J gene is TRBJ1-4, the V gene TRBV2; D is perhaps TRBD1 (5 bases). Material: blood, either unsorted or a sorted T cell fraction (not recorded which). The clonotype was recovered from a male donor with ankylosing spondylitis or in good health (not recorded which). The CDR3 is CASSRTGEEKLFF. In DNA form, the CDR3 reads TGTGCCAGCAGTAGGACGGGGGAAGAAAAACTGTTTTTT.